This TCR beta chain appears in the sequencing data of a study of blood T cell repertoires in COVID-19. Study information: Samples taken during acute and convalescent COVID-19 were collected in the United States, Italy and Spain. PBMCs, B-cell-depleted T cells, or T cells provided the cDNA or gDNA that made up the material.

The germline CDR1 and CDR2 sequences are MNHEY and SVGAGI. The CDR3 is 15 amino acids. V shed 6 bases and J 0 bases; nucleotides not matched to a gene: 7. TCRdb's copy holds only in-frame clones and misses some; the assay was immunoSEQ multiplex PCR. The sample lists 270,000 or so clones, approximately 90% occurring once. Participant ages covered 18 to 89 years across 20 to 30 US areas. Which cohort a participant joined came from the clinical history participants gave. This clone was seen a few times. Input material: PBMCs or T cells enriched from blood (not recorded which). The clonotype originates from a woman aged 40 to 50 with acute COVID-19. V gene TRBV6-5 combines with J gene TRBJ2-5, with 7 bases fitting TRBD1. The CDR3 loop is CASRTGVLYQETQYF. CDR3 coding DNA: TGTGCCAGCAGAACAGGGGTCCTGTACCAAGAGACCCAGTACTTC.